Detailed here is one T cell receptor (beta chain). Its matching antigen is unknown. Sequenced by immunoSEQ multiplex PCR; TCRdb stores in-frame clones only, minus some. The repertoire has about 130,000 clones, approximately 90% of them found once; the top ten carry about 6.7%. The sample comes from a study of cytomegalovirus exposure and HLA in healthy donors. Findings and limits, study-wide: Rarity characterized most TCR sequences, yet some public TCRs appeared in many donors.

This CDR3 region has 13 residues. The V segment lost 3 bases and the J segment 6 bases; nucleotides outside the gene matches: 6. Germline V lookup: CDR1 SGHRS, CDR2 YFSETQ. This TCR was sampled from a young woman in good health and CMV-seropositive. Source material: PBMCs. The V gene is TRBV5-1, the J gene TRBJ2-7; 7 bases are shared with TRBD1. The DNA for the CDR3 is TGCGCCAGCAGCTGGCAGACAGGGCCCGAGCAGTACTTC. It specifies CASSWQTGPEQYF.